This entry lists 19 T cell receptor beta chains sequenced from one sample in a study of identical twins. TCRdb independently ran MiXCR on the 5' RACE reads; one entry per CDR3 protein. The profile shows hundreds of thousands of distinct CDR3 sequences, around 7% of them singletons. These data were also filed under a second study, of yellow fever vaccine responses in identical twins.

Sequenced input: memory (CD45RO+) T cells sorted from blood. The origin of the receptors is a woman between 18 and 29 years old in good health.

This sequence joins TRBV6-5 and TRBJ2-6; D remains unclear. The germline CDR1 and CDR2 sequences are MNHEY and SVGAGI. This CDR3 has 15 amino acids. V gave up 6 bases and J gave up 0 bases, with 9 bases separating them. The CDR3: CASRYGASGANVLTF. CDR3 nucleotides: TGTGCCAGCAGATATGGTGCCTCTGGGGCCAACGTCCTGACTTTC.

This clonotype showed up just a few times. As DNA, the CDR3 is TGCAGCGTTGTAGACAGGGCCGGAAACACCATATATTTT. Encoded protein: CSVVDRAGNTIYF. The chain links TRBV29-1 to TRBJ1-3; TRBD1 aligns across 7 bases. J was trimmed by 4 bases and V by 4 bases; bases with no gene match: 4. Germline V CDR1 and CDR2: SQVTM, ANQGSEA. The CDR3 sequence is 13 residues long.

This chain links TRBV2 with TRBJ2-1; TRBD2 is a possible D gene (5 bases). The CDR3 runs 16 residues. From germline, CDR1 is SNHLY and CDR2 FYNNEI. V shed 6 bases and J shed 0 bases, with 15 bases lying between them. CDR3 coding DNA: TGTGCCAGCAGGGGAGAAGGGCGGCACTCCTACAATGAGCAGTTCTTC. Translating gives CASRGEGRHSYNEQFF.

The chain uses TRBV4-1 and TRBJ1-2; D remains ambiguous. The germline gives CDR1 MGHRA, CDR2 YSYEKL. This CDR3 has 16 residues. V gave up 0 bases and J gave up 2 bases, with 13 bases separating them. The CDR3 protein is CASSQELGFINYGYTF. In DNA form, the CDR3 reads TGCGCCAGCAGCCAAGAGCTGGGATTTATAAACTATGGCTACACCTTC.

The rearrangement joins TRBV19 to TRBJ2-1; no clear D gene. V lost 6 bases to trimming and J lost 4 bases, with 19 bases between them. Germline V lookup: CDR1 LNHDA, CDR2 SQIVND (reference sequence). The CDR3 loop spans 16 amino acids. The CDR3 sequence is CASRNPGRFSYNEQFF. CDR3 coding DNA: TGTGCCAGTAGAAACCCCGGCCGATTTTCATACAATGAGCAGTTCTTC.

The chain uses TRBV3-1 and TRBJ2-1; a possible D gene is TRBD2 (6 bases). Trimming stripped 7 bases from V and 6 bases from J, with 7 bases between. This CDR3 is 11 amino acids long. The germline V gene encodes CDR1 LGHDT and CDR2 YNNKEL (reference sequence). The chain's CDR3 is CASKAGNEQFF. The CDR3 bases are TGTGCCAGCAAAGCGGGCAATGAGCAGTTCTTC.

In its sample, this clonotype was seen many times. The chain links TRBV29-1 to TRBJ2-2, with 8 bases fitting TRBD1. Germline trimming cut 7 bases from V and 2 bases from J; bases unmatched to any gene: 3. This CDR3 is 13 amino acids long. Germline V CDR1 and CDR2: SQVTM, ANQGSEA. The CDR3 protein is CSGGTGNTGELFF. CDR3 nucleotides: TGCAGCGGGGGGACAGGAAACACCGGGGAGCTGTTTTTT.

The CDR3 nucleotides are TGCAGTGCTAGTAGCGGGGGGGGCTCCTACAATGAGCAGTTCTTC. This sequence encodes CSASSGGGSYNEQFF. This sequence joins TRBV20-1 and TRBJ2-1; TRBD2 matches at 11 bases. Germline CDR1 reads DFQATT; CDR2 reads SNEGSKA (reference sequence). The CDR3 extends over 15 amino acids. Trimming at V came to 3 bases and at J to 0 bases, leaving 1 base not matched to a gene.

There are a few counts of this clonotype. The genes are TRBV15 and TRBJ2-3; 12 bases fit TRBD2. This CDR3 comprises 16 residues. V trimming: 4 bases; J trimming: 0 bases; junction bases outside the gene matches: 2. From germline, CDR1 is LNHNV and CDR2 YYDKDF (reference sequence). The CDR3 here is CATSIGTSGSTDTQYF. For the CDR3, the DNA is TGTGCCACCAGCATCGGGACTAGCGGGAGCACAGATACGCAGTATTTT.

This clonotype was picked up a small number of times. The chain has TRBV27 and TRBJ2-5; a possible D gene is TRBD2 (6 bases). CDR1 and CDR2 from the germline V gene are MNHEY and SMNVEV (reference sequence). The CDR3 is made up of 15 amino acids. V was trimmed by 3 bases and J by 5 bases, leaving 16 bases between them. The CDR3, as DNA: TGTGCCAGCAGTTTGCTATACGGGAGCTGGGAGACCCAGTACTTC. Protein sequence: CASSLLYGSWETQYF.

This clonotype was observed a handful of times. One junction end disagrees with the germline gene, perhaps due to a read error. The CDR3 nucleotides are TGTGCCAGCGCACCAGACAGGGGTTCCTACAATGAGCAGTTCTTC. The encoded protein is CASAPDRGSYNEQFF. V usage is TRBV18 and J usage is TRBJ2-1, with 8 bases identical to TRBD1. The CDR3 spans 15 residues. Germline CDR1 and CDR2: KGHSH and LQKENI.

This clonotype appeared a few times. A much larger clone sits a single nucleotide away, making a read error possible. The genes are TRBV28 and TRBJ2-3; TRBD2 is a possible D gene (6 bases). The CDR3 has 19 residues. The V end lost 6 bases, the J end lost 2 bases, and 27 bases lay between the germline ends. The germline V gene has CDR1 MDHEN and CDR2 SYDVKM. CDR3 sequence reads: CASRPFPSGSSAHTDTQYF. The CDR3 DNA reads TGTGCCAGCAGGCCTTTCCCCAGCGGATCTAGCGCCCACACAGATACGCAGTATTTT. Full variable domain (missing parts from reference TRBV28 and TRBJ2-3): DVKVTQSSRYLVKRTGEKVFLECVQDMDHENMFWYRQDPGLGLRLIYFSYDVKMKEKGDIPEGYSVSREKKERFSLILESASTNQTSMYLCASRPFPSGSSAHTDTQYFGPGTRLTVL.

This clonotype was seen only a few times. V gene TRBV2 combines with J gene TRBJ1-1, with 8 bases fitting TRBD1. V was clipped by 8 bases and J by 4 bases; unmatched bases: 9. Per germline, CDR1 SNHLY and CDR2 FYNNEI. CDR3 size: 14 residues. In DNA form, the CDR3 reads TGTGCCAGCGAGGGATTACAGGGGGGCACTGAAGCTTTCTTT. This translates into CASEGLQGGTEAFF.

At least ten counts were recorded for this clonotype. The V and J genes are TRBV29-1 and TRBJ2-5; D remains unclear. V lost 6 bases and J lost 2, with 7 bases in between. Germline values: CDR1 SQVTM, CDR2 ANQGSEA. The CDR3 is 11 residues long. CDR3 loop: CSVDSQETQYF. The CDR3 coding sequence is TGCAGCGTCGACTCTCAAGAGACCCAGTACTTC. The full variable domain, completed using reference TRBV29-1 and TRBJ2-5, is SAVISQKPSRDICQRGTSLTIQCQVDSQVTMMFWYRQQPGQSLTLIATANQGSEATYESGFVIDKFPISRPNLTFSTLTVSNMSPEDSSIYLCSVDSQETQYFGPGTRLLVL.

This chain links TRBV7-8 with TRBJ1-4, with D uncertain. The V end lost 3 bases, the J end lost 8 bases, and 13 bases lay between the germline ends. The CDR3 loop spans 14 amino acids. In germline, CDR1 is SGHVS, CDR2 FQNEAQ. The CDR3 is CASSFLSKGEKLFF. The CDR3 DNA reads TGTGCCAGCAGCTTTCTCAGCAAAGGGGAAAAACTGTTTTTT.

In this sample, this clonotype turned up many times. The chain links TRBV20-1 to TRBJ1-1, with D uncertain. V lost 1 base to trimming and J lost 10 bases, with 16 bases between them. CDR3 length equals 13 residues. Per the germline V gene, CDR1 is DFQATT and CDR2 is SNEGSKA (reference sequence). In DNA, the CDR3 is TGCAGTGCTAGAGTAAACCCGTCGGAGGGAGCTTTCTTT. Protein product: CSARVNPSEGAFF.

This clonotype was picked up a small number of times. V is TRBV12-3 or TRBV12-4 and J is TRBJ1-1; 7 nucleotides align to TRBD1. V was pared by 2 bases and J by 7 bases, with 4 bases of the junction left unmatched. This CDR3 is 13 amino acids long. The CDR3 loop reads CASSLQGGNEAFF. In nucleotides, the CDR3 is TGTGCCAGCAGTTTACAGGGGGGGAATGAAGCTTTCTTT.

This clonotype occurred many times. The chain joins TRBV9 to TRBJ2-2, with D maybe TRBD1 (5 bases). Per the germline V gene, CDR1 is SGDLS and CDR2 is YYNGEE. V shed 0 bases and J shed 3 bases, with 21 bases lying between them. CDR3 length: 19 amino acids. CDR3 DNA: TGTGCCAGCAGCGTAGACCCCTTTATGGTCAGGGCCGACACCGGGGAGCTGTTTTTT. It yields the protein CASSVDPFMVRADTGELFF.

This clonotype was seen only a few times. The CDR3 here is CASSQVVYEQFF. In DNA form, the CDR3 reads TGTGCCAGCAGCCAAGTGGTCTATGAGCAGTTCTTC. The chain employs TRBV14 and TRBJ2-1; unclear D gene. The CDR3 spans 12 residues. Trimming removed 1 base from V and 8 bases from J, with 6 bases in between. Germline V gene lookup returns CDR1 SGHDN and CDR2 FVKESK.